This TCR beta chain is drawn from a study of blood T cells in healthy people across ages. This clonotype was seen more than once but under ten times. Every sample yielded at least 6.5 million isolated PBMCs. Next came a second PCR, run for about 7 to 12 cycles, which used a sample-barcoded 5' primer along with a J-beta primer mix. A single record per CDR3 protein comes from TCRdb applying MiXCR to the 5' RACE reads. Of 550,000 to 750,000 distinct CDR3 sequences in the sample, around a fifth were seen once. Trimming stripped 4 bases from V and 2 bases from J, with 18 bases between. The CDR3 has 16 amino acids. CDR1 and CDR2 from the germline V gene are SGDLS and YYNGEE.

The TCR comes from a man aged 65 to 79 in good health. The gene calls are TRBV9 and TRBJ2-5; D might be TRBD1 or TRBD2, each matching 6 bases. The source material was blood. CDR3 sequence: CASSTLGGSLQETQYF. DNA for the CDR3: TGTGCCAGCAGCACACTCGGGGGCAGTCTACAAGAGACCCAGTACTTC.